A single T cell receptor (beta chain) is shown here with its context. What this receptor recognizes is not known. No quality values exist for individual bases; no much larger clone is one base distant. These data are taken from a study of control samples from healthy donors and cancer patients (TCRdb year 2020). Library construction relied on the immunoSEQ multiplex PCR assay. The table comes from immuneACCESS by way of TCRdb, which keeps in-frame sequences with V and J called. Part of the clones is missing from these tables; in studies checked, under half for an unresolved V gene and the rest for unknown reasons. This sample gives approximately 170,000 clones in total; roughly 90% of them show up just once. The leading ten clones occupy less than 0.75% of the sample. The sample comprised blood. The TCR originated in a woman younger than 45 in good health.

The CDR3 sequence is CASSLSRYEQYF. The DNA sequence is given as TGTGCCAGCAGTTTAAGTAGATACGAGCAGTACTTC. The V gene is TRBV28 and the J gene is TRBJ2-7, with the identity of the D gene unclear. Counted from cysteine to phenylalanine, this CDR3 has 12 amino acids. The retained sequence is limited to the CDR3, 36 bases, with the frame set at the first base. V is shortened by 2 bases, J by 4 bases, and the region joining them spans 6 bases. The CDR1 and CDR2 encoded by the germline V gene are MDHEN and SYDVKM.